This T cell receptor beta chain was sequenced for a study of T cells in Graves' hyperthyroidism and ophthalmopathy. TCR beta CDR3 sequences were amplified from RNA transcripts. The TCR CDR3 was amplified in a first-round RT-PCR using the HTBI primer set. MiXCR, run by TCRdb on the multiplex PCR reads, gives a single entry per CDR3 protein. The table records 200,000 or so distinct CDR3 sequences, around 17% of them present only once. Germline-derived CDR1 and CDR2 are MDHEN and SYDVKM. The CDR3 contains 15 residues. J was trimmed by 6 bases and V by 6 bases; bases with no gene match: 13. This clonotype has at least ten counts.

The receptor was isolated from a woman aged 50 to 60 with Graves' hyperthyroidism. The sequencing input was blood. The chain links TRBV28 to TRBJ1-2; 7 nucleotides align to TRBD1. This CDR3 reads CASRNSDRVWNGYTF. The CDR3 DNA follows: TGTGCCAGCAGAAATTCCGACAGGGTTTGGAATGGCTACACCTTC.